One and the same sample provided the 26 T cell receptor beta chains below, sequenced in a study of human T cells and chemical hapten exposure. The time point was: patch test 1, 2 weeks after DPC sensitization. Documented treatment: therapeutic diphenylcyclopropenone sensitization with weekly scalp DPC. One entry per CDR3 protein, called by TCRdb with MiXCR from the RACE reads. This sample carries 100,000 or so distinct CDR3 sequences, roughly 9.6% of them seen once, and the ten largest clones take roughly 3.5%. The sequences come from whole blood, collected in connection with sensitization to the hapten diphenylcyclopropenone (DPC). The receptors come from a woman in her thirties or forties with alopecia areata. Some clones in this sample may be carry-over from other donors' samples.

The chain employs TRBV19 and TRBJ2-3, with D perhaps matching TRBD2 (6 bases). CDR1 and CDR2 (germline): LNHDA, SQIVND (reference sequence). Between the trimmed V and J ends, which lost 1 base and 2 bases, there was a span of 13 bases. CDR3 size: 16 residues. The CDR3 sequence is CASSIAPSVYTDTQYF. The CDR3 coding sequence is TGTGCCAGTAGTATAGCACCTAGCGTCTACACAGATACGCAGTATTTT.

This sequence joins TRBV7-9 and TRBJ2-4; D may correspond to TRBD1 or TRBD2 (5 bases each). The CDR3 has 16 amino acids. Trimming removed 3 bases from V and 3 bases from J, with 15 bases in between. Germline values: CDR1 SEHNR, CDR2 FQNEAQ (reference sequence). As DNA, the CDR3 is TGTGCCAGCAGCTTTGTGTCAGGGAGCGACAAAAACATTCAGTACTTC. Its protein is CASSFVSGSDKNIQYF.

The chain employs TRBV27 and TRBJ2-4, with D possibly TRBD2 on 6 matching bases. This CDR3 has 18 residues. CDR1 is MNHEY, CDR2 SMNVEV, per germline (reference sequence). V lost 1 base to trimming and J lost 1 base, with 17 bases between them. CDR3 loop: CASSLWPPGVLAKNIQYF. DNA of the CDR3: TGTGCCAGCAGTTTATGGCCTCCGGGAGTGCTGGCCAAAAACATTCAGTACTTC.

This clonotype was recorded many times. V gene TRBV15 combines with J gene TRBJ2-1; 8 nucleotides agree with TRBD2. This CDR3 comprises 12 residues. Germline-derived CDR1 and CDR2 are LNHNV and YYDKDF (reference sequence). V lost 5 bases and J lost 11; bases outside the gene matches: 5. CDR3 amino acids: CATSETSAKQFF. CDR3 coding DNA: TGTGCCACCAGCGAGACTAGCGCTAAGCAGTTCTTC. The variable domain in full, completed from reference TRBV15 and TRBJ2-1, reads DAMVIQNPRYQVTQFGKPVTLSCSQTLNHNVMYWYQQKSSQAPKLLFHYYDKDFNNEADTPDNFQSRRPNTSFCFLDIRSPGLGDTAMYLCATSETSAKQFFGPGTRLTVL.

A few counts support this clonotype. The chain has TRBV7-9 and TRBJ1-5, with D hard to call. Germline CDR1 reads SEHNR; CDR2 reads FQNEAQ (reference sequence). Deletions cut 0 bases from V and 6 bases from J, with 9 bases between. The CDR3 is 14 amino acids. The CDR3 region has the DNA TGTGCCAGCAGCTTAGCAGGGAATAGTCAGCCCCAGCATTTT. Translating gives CASSLAGNSQPQHF.

The chain recombines TRBV20-1 with TRBJ2-1, with D perhaps matching TRBD2 (6 bases). CDR1 is DFQATT and CDR2 is SNEGSKA in the germline V gene (reference sequence). CDR3 length equals 13 residues. Trimming left V 2 bases short and J 7 bases short, with 12 bases between. CDR3 sequence reads: CSARRSGVNEQFF. Here the CDR3 DNA reads TGCAGTGCTAGAAGGTCGGGGGTAAATGAGCAGTTCTTC.

V gene TRBV7-2 combines with J gene TRBJ2-3; D remains unclear. Trimming cost V 7 bases and J 4 bases, with 12 bases left between them. There are 13 residues in the CDR3. Germline V gene data show CDR1 as SGHTA and CDR2 as FQGNSA. CDR3 sequence: CASTLQAADTQYF. The CDR3, as DNA: TGTGCCAGCACCCTTCAGGCCGCAGATACGCAGTATTTT.

This clonotype was counted many times. The genes are TRBV5-1 and TRBJ2-5; 7 nucleotides align to TRBD1. CDR3 size: 15 residues. In germline, CDR1 is SGHRS, CDR2 YFSETQ. V lost 4 bases, J lost 1 base, and 7 bases stayed unmatched. The CDR3 nucleotides read TGCGCCAGCAGCCCCACTGGACAGGCCCAAGAGACCCAGTACTTC. As protein: CASSPTGQAQETQYF.

The chain is built from TRBV5-1 and TRBJ2-3; the match to TRBD1 covers 9 bases. Trimming at V came to 3 bases and at J to 6 bases, leaving 5 bases not matched to a gene. In germline, CDR1 is SGHRS, CDR2 YFSETQ. The CDR3 length is 14 residues. CDR3 bases: TGCGCCAGCAGCTCGGACAGGGGAGGCGATACGCAGTATTTT. Its translation is CASSSDRGGDTQYF.

This clonotype was observed at least ten times. The chain is built from TRBV6-6 and TRBJ2-7, with 8 positions matching TRBD2. The trim removed 0 bases at V and 7 bases at J, leaving 5 bases unmatched. CDR1 is MNHNY, CDR2 SVGAGI, per germline (reference sequence). The length of the CDR3 is 14 residues. The CDR3 reads CASSYSTASGEQYF. The CDR3 DNA sequence: TGTGCCAGCAGTTACTCCACGGCTAGCGGGGAGCAGTACTTC.

The rearrangement joins TRBV29-1 to TRBJ1-2; 9 nucleotides line up with TRBD1. The CDR3 has 13 amino acids. V gave up 7 bases and J gave up 3 bases; unmatched junction bases: 6. Germline V CDR1 and CDR2: SQVTM, ANQGSEA. DNA of the CDR3: TGCAGCGCGTTTACAGGGGGCCACTATGGCTACACCTTC. It codes for CSAFTGGHYGYTF.

This clonotype was counted only a few times. CDR3 in amino acids: CASSSPPTAGGYEQFF. CDR3 in DNA: TGTGCCAGCAGTTCACCTCCGACGGCGGGAGGTTATGAGCAGTTCTTC. The V call is TRBV28, the J call TRBJ2-1, with TRBD2 identical over 8 bases. Trimming cost V 4 bases and J 8 bases; bases outside gene matches: 13. There are 16 residues in the CDR3. In germline, CDR1 is MDHEN, CDR2 SYDVKM. Full variable domain (outside the CDR3, taken from reference TRBV28 and TRBJ2-1): DVKVTQSSRYLVKRTGEKVFLECVQDMDHENMFWYRQDPGLGLRLIYFSYDVKMKEKGDIPEGYSVSREKKERFSLILESASTNQTSMYLCASSSPPTAGGYEQFFGPGTRLTVL.

In this sample, this clonotype turned up a few times. This chain uses TRBV10-3 with TRBJ2-1; TRBD2 agrees at 13 bases. J lost 7 bases, V lost 10 bases, and 10 bases had no gene match. The CDR3 has 15 residues. CDR1 is ENHRY, CDR2 SYGVKD, per germline. CDR3 in amino acids: CATGLAGPQENEQFF. Written as DNA, the CDR3 is TGTGCCACGGGACTAGCGGGGCCTCAGGAGAATGAGCAGTTCTTC.

Comments on this clonotype: Germline and junction disagree at one end, which may indicate a read error. This chain connects TRBV7-7 to TRBJ2-5; tentatively, D is TRBD1 (5 bases). This CDR3 contains 16 residues. Germline loops: CDR1 SSHAT, CDR2 FNYEAQ (reference sequence). The CDR3 sequence is CASSLDPQGNQETQYF. Here the CDR3 DNA reads TGTGCTAGCAGCTTAGACCCGCAGGGAAACCAAGAGACCCAGTACTTC.

The chain is built from TRBV4-1 and TRBJ1-2; a possible D gene is TRBD1 (6 bases). CDR3 length: 18 amino acids. CDR1 and CDR2 (germline): MGHRA, YSYEKL. V was pared by 1 base and J by 4 bases, with 22 bases between. In DNA, the CDR3 is TGCGCCAGCAGCCAAGTATATGGGGGCAGGGAACTTTCCTATGGCTACACCTTC. Its translation: CASSQVYGGRELSYGYTF.

This clonotype was counted only a few times. V is TRBV10-1 and J is TRBJ1-2; 7 bases match TRBD1. This CDR3 spans 14 amino acids. The J segment lost 5 bases and the V segment lost 6 bases, leaving 9 bases of the junction unmatched. CDR1 is WNHNN and CDR2 is SYGVQD in the germline V gene (reference sequence). The CDR3 sequence is CASSSGTAPYGYTF. The CDR3 coding sequence is TGCGCCAGCAGCTCCGGGACAGCACCTTATGGCTACACCTTC.

As for this clonotype: A much larger clone is a single base away; this may be a read error. This chain connects TRBV7-2 to TRBJ2-3; 11 bases line up with TRBD2. The V segment lost 11 bases and the J segment 7 bases; nucleotides outside the gene matches: 11. The CDR3 runs 14 residues. Germline assignment: CDR1 SGHTA and CDR2 FQGNSA. The DNA for the CDR3 is TGTGCCTCTCGTAGCGGGGGGGCCGGTAATACGCAGTATTTT. Translation gives CASRSGGAGNTQYF. The full variable domain, its missing parts supplied by reference TRBV7-2 and TRBJ2-3, is GAGVSQSPSNKVTEKGKDVELRCDPISGHTALYWYRQSLGQGLEFLIYFQGNSAPDKSGLPSDRFSAERTGGSVSTLTIQRTQQEDSAVYLCASRSGGAGNTQYFGPGTRLTVL.

This clonotype has a count of ten or more. V gene TRBV18 combines with J gene TRBJ1-2; TRBD1 aligns across 7 bases. Germline V gives CDR1 KGHSH, CDR2 LQKENI. V was clipped by 3 bases and J by 7 bases; unmatched bases: 5. The CDR3 is 13 amino acids. CDR3 residues: CASSPGTDAGYTF. The CDR3 DNA reads TGTGCCAGCTCACCCGGGACAGACGCTGGCTACACCTTC.

In this sample, this clonotype turned up many times. The V gene is TRBV30, the J gene TRBJ2-2; perhaps TRBD2 as D (6 bases). Germline loops: CDR1 GTSNPN, CDR2 SVGIG (reference sequence). There are 14 residues in the CDR3. With 0 bases removed from V and 4 bases from J, the gap between germline ends came to 9 bases. For the CDR3, the DNA is TGTGCCTGGAGTGTAGGGAGGAGCACCGGGGAGCTGTTTTTT. Protein: CAWSVGRSTGELFF.

A few counts support this clonotype. The rearrangement links TRBV4-1 to TRBJ2-1; 8 bases are shared with TRBD2. This CDR3 is built from 16 residues. J lost 7 bases, V lost 1 base, and 9 bases had no gene match. Germline CDR1 is MGHRA and CDR2 is YSYEKL. For the CDR3, the DNA is TGCGCCAGCAGCCAAGCCGGAACTAGCGGTCGGAATGAGCAGTTCTTC. It specifies CASSQAGTSGRNEQFF.

The gene calls are TRBV10-3 and TRBJ1-5; maybe TRBD1 (5 bases). CDR3 length: 15 residues. From germline, CDR1 is ENHRY and CDR2 SYGVKD. Trimming removed 5 bases at V and 0 bases at J, with 11 bases between. This CDR3 reads CAISRDENSNQPQHF. As DNA, the CDR3 is TGTGCCATCAGTAGGGACGAAAATAGCAATCAGCCCCAGCATTTT.

This clonotype has more than one count but fewer than ten. The chain is built from TRBV4-3 and TRBJ2-1, with 7 bases fitting TRBD2. Trimming cost V 1 base and J 4 bases; bases outside gene matches: 4. This CDR3 spans 15 amino acids. From germline, CDR1 is LGHNA and CDR2 YSLEER. In DNA form, the CDR3 reads TGCGCCAGCAGCCAAGGAGGAGCGGGGTACAATGAGCAGTTCTTC. This encodes CASSQGGAGYNEQFF.

This clonotype was counted at least ten times. The CDR3 reads CASSLDGVGPRSSDPQYF. The CDR3 region has the DNA TGTGCCAGCAGCCTAGACGGGGTCGGCCCCCGAAGCTCGGACCCGCAGTATTTT. The V gene is TRBV7-2, the J gene TRBJ2-3; TRBD2 is a possible D gene (5 bases). Per the germline V gene, CDR1 is SGHTA and CDR2 is FQGNSA. This CDR3 contains 18 residues. Trimming pared 5 bases from V and 10 bases from J, leaving 31 bases between.

The gene calls are TRBV7-9 and TRBJ2-2; D remains unclear. CDR3 length: 16 residues. Germline CDR1 reads SEHNR; CDR2 reads FQNEAQ (reference sequence). Trimming took 5 bases from V and 0 from J, leaving 13 bases between them. The CDR3 bases are TGTGCCAGCAGCCCAGCAGCCACCGCGAACACCGGGGAGCTGTTTTTT. Its protein product is CASSPAATANTGELFF.

The chain couples TRBV27 to TRBJ2-1; 8 nucleotides agree with TRBD1. V shed 5 bases and J 10 bases; nucleotides not matched to a gene: 16. Germline loops: CDR1 MNHEY, CDR2 SMNVEV (reference sequence). CDR3 length: 16 residues. For the CDR3, the DNA is TGTGCCAGCAGTCGCCCCGGACAGGGACACAATGGGGAGCAGTTCTTC. Translated: CASSRPGQGHNGEQFF.

This clonotype was found once. The gene calls are TRBV5-6 and TRBJ1-2; possibly TRBD1 for D (5 bases). The V end lost 4 bases, the J end lost 4 bases, and 17 bases lay between the germline ends. Germline loops: CDR1 SGHDT, CDR2 YYEEEE. CDR3 length equals 15 residues. The CDR3 here is CASSPPGRTSYGYTF. CDR3 coding DNA: TGTGCCAGCAGCCCCCCGGGACGGACAAGCTATGGCTACACCTTC. Variable domain in full (rest from reference TRBV5-6 and TRBJ1-2): DAGVTQSPTHLIKTRGQQVTLRCSPKSGHDTVSWYQQALGQGPQFIFQYYEEEERQRGNFPDRFSGHQFPNYSSELNVNALLLGDSALYLCASSPPGRTSYGYTFGSGTRLTVV.